Below are 27 T cell receptor beta chains sequenced from a single sample in a study of blood T cells in healthy people across ages. PCR was performed a second time for about 7 to 12 cycles using a sample-barcoded 5' primer and a J-beta primer mix. Via MiXCR, TCRdb re-called the 5' RACE reads, giving one row per CDR3 protein. The sample carries around 1.5 million distinct CDR3 sequences, around 39% recorded once. The sequenced sample was blood. The receptor source for this set is a woman between 18 and 29 years old in good health.

V gene TRBV4-1 combines with J gene TRBJ2-2; 9 bases line up with TRBD2. Per germline, CDR1 MGHRA and CDR2 YSYEKL. The ends lost 4 bases at V and 0 bases at J; junction bases unmatched: 9. The CDR3 loop spans 18 amino acids. The CDR3 sequence is CASSLLPLAGSNTGELFF. The CDR3 DNA reads TGCGCCAGCAGCCTCCTCCCACTAGCGGGCTCGAACACCGGGGAGCTGTTTTTT.

In its sample, this clonotype was seen a few times. The chain has TRBV4-1 and TRBJ2-1, with D perhaps matching TRBD2 (5 bases). The CDR3 is 16 amino acids. V lost 0 bases and J 0 bases, leaving 9 bases between the germline ends. The germline CDR1 and CDR2 sequences are MGHRA and YSYEKL. CDR3 sequence reads: CASSQERRSSYNEQFF. The CDR3 nucleotides read TGCGCCAGCAGCCAAGAAAGGAGGAGCTCCTACAATGAGCAGTTCTTC.

This clonotype has more than one count but fewer than ten. The chain joins TRBV4-2 to TRBJ2-1, with D possibly being TRBD2 (6 bases). From germline, CDR1 is LGHNA and CDR2 YNFKEQ. The CDR3 runs to 15 residues. Trimming shortened V by 6 bases and J by 1 base, and 13 bases separated the two germline ends. CDR3 sequence (DNA): TGTGCCAGCAGGCCAGGGACTCTTTCCTACAATGAGCAGTTCTTC. It codes for CASRPGTLSYNEQFF.

This clonotype was recorded a few times. The rearrangement joins TRBV7-2 to TRBJ1-5; 7 bases agree with TRBD1. This CDR3 has 15 amino acids. Germline values: CDR1 SGHTA, CDR2 FQGNSA. V lost 5 bases, J lost 2 bases, and 6 bases stayed unmatched. The chain's CDR3 is CASSRQGIGNQPQHF. CDR3 DNA: TGTGCCAGCAGCCGACAGGGAATCGGCAATCAGCCCCAGCATTTT.

The chain couples TRBV2 to TRBJ1-5, with 9 bases lining up with TRBD1. This CDR3 spans 14 amino acids. With V trimmed by 8 bases and J by 4 bases, 6 bases remained unmatched. The germline gives CDR1 SNHLY, CDR2 FYNNEI. The CDR3 bases are TGTGCCAGCCAAGCCGGGACAGGGAATCAGCCCCAGCATTTT. It yields the protein CASQAGTGNQPQHF.

This clonotype was seen a few times. This chain connects TRBV6-6 to TRBJ2-5; D may be TRBD2 (6 bases). Germline-derived CDR1 and CDR2 are MNHNY and SVGAGI (reference sequence). With 6 bases removed from V and 2 bases from J, the gap between germline ends came to 19 bases. This CDR3 spans 16 amino acids. The CDR3 bases are TGTGCCAGCAGCCGACGGTCGGTAGCGGTACAAGAGACCCAGTACTTC. Its translation: CASSRRSVAVQETQYF.

This clonotype was seen at least ten times. A much bigger clone sits one base away, suggesting this may be a read error. The chain is built from TRBV20-1 and TRBJ2-5, with 7 bases fitting TRBD2. Trimming at V came to 2 bases and at J to 5 bases, leaving 11 bases not matched to a gene. CDR3 length: 15 amino acids. Per germline, CDR1 DFQATT and CDR2 SNEGSKA (reference sequence). CDR3 loop: CSARNGRAGFETQYF. CDR3 bases: TGCAGTGCTAGAAACGGTCGAGCGGGGTTCGAGACCCAGTACTTC.

The chain uses TRBV18 and TRBJ1-2; 7 nucleotides align to TRBD1. The CDR3 sequence is 14 residues long. After removal of 3 bases from V and 8 bases from J, the junction contained 9 bases not matched to a gene. Per the germline V gene, CDR1 is KGHSH and CDR2 is LQKENI. The CDR3 coding sequence is TGTGCCAGCTCACCCATAGGGACAGCTTACGGCTACACCTTC. This translates into CASSPIGTAYGYTF. Together with reference TRBV18 and TRBJ1-2, the CDR3 gives the full variable domain: NAGVMQNPRHLVRRRGQEARLRCSPMKGHSHVYWYRQLPEEGLKFMVYLQKENIIDESGMPKERFSAEFPKEGPSILRIQQVVRGDSAAYFCASSPIGTAYGYTFGSGTRLTVV.

V is TRBV6-2 or TRBV6-3 and J is TRBJ2-3; 7 bases align to TRBD2. The CDR3 loop spans 17 amino acids. J was trimmed by 0 bases and V by 0 bases; bases with no gene match: 6. CDR1 and CDR2 from the germline V gene are MNHEY and SVGEGT. CDR3 protein: CASSYSRGGTSTDTQYF. CDR3 sequence (DNA): TGTGCCAGCAGTTACTCTCGCGGGGGTACGAGCACAGATACGCAGTATTTT.

The V and J genes are TRBV28 and TRBJ2-1, with 9 bases fitting TRBD2. The J call may be wrong; the DNA end is better matched by TRBJ2-7. The germline V gene has CDR1 MDHEN and CDR2 SYDVKM. There are 17 residues in the CDR3. The CDR3 region has the DNA TGTGCCAGCAGTCAGTATAGCGGGGGCCTCTCCTACAATGAGCAGTACTTC. Amino acids: CASSQYSGGLSYNEQYF.

This clonotype came up a few times. The CDR3 region has the DNA TGTGCCAGCAGCCATCTAAAAGAGACCCAGTACTTC. Its protein is CASSHLKETQYF. The chain employs TRBV3-1 and TRBJ2-5; no firm D call. The V gene's germline CDR1 is LGHDT and CDR2 YNNKEL (reference sequence). V lost 3 bases to trimming and J lost 3 bases, with 5 bases between them. This CDR3 contains 12 residues.

The gene calls are TRBV6-5 and TRBJ2-4; 8 nucleotides match TRBD2. The germline V gene encodes CDR1 MNHEY and CDR2 SVGAGI. V was pared by 0 bases and J by 6 bases, with 7 bases of the junction left unmatched. The CDR3 is 16 residues long. This chain's CDR3 is CASSYSTGGAVNIQYF. The DNA for the CDR3 is TGTGCCAGCAGTTACTCGACGGGGGGGGCGGTAAACATTCAGTACTTC.

The genes are TRBV7-8 and TRBJ1-2; 9 bases are shared with TRBD1. V trimming: 1 base; J trimming: 6 bases; junction bases outside the gene matches: 9. Germline assignment: CDR1 SGHVS and CDR2 FQNEAQ. The CDR3 is 16 residues long. The CDR3 here is CASSLEGTGTGNGYTF. Written as DNA, the CDR3 is TGTGCCAGCAGCTTAGAGGGGACCGGGACAGGGAATGGCTACACCTTC.

The sample holds a few counts of this clonotype. This chain joins TRBV13 and TRBJ2-5, with 12 bases that match TRBD2. Germline CDR1 reads PRHDT; CDR2 reads FYEKMQ (reference sequence). V gave up 5 bases and J gave up 7 bases; unmatched junction bases: 20. CDR3 size: 19 residues. The CDR3 sequence is CASSLDGLAGRDPSGTQYF. CDR3 DNA: TGTGCCAGCAGCCTCGACGGACTAGCGGGACGAGATCCAAGTGGGACCCAGTACTTC.

The chain uses TRBV2 and TRBJ2-4; 13 positions agree with TRBD2. The V gene end was trimmed by 3 bases and the J gene end by 0 bases; junction bases not matched to a gene: 8. Germline V gene sequence: CDR1 SNHLY, CDR2 FYNNEI. CDR3 length: 19 residues. The CDR3 region has the DNA TGTGCCAGCAGTGAGGAGGGACTAGCGGGGTTACTAGCCAAAAACATTCAGTACTTC. Protein product: CASSEEGLAGLLAKNIQYF.

J is TRBJ2-7 and V is TRBV20-1; 9 nucleotides agree with TRBD1. The CDR3 contains 13 residues. Looked up from germline, CDR1 is DFQATT and CDR2 is SNEGSKA (reference sequence). The junction had 5 bases not matched to a gene; V was cut back by 5 bases and J by 3 bases. The CDR3 is CSAGRDRDYEQYF. The CDR3 bases are TGCAGTGCTGGCCGGGACAGGGACTACGAGCAGTACTTC.

This chain uses TRBV24-1 with TRBJ2-7, with D possibly matching TRBD1 (5 bases). The V gene's germline CDR1 is KGHDR and CDR2 SFDVKD. V was shortened by 5 bases and J by 0 bases, with 16 bases between the two germline ends. This CDR3 has 16 amino acids. The CDR3 loop reads CATSAVFWTISYEQYF. The DNA of the CDR3 is TGTGCCACCAGTGCGGTTTTTTGGACAATCTCCTACGAGCAGTACTTC.

Regarding this clonotype: A junction boundary mismatches the germline segment, possibly from a read error. The V call is TRBV15, the J call TRBJ2-7; D gene unclear. The CDR3 contains 11 residues. From germline, CDR1 is LNHNV and CDR2 YYDKDF (reference sequence). Here the CDR3 reads CATSRVNEQYF. The CDR3 DNA sequence: TGTGCCACCAGCAGAGTTAACGAGCAGTATTTC.

V usage is TRBV6-5 and J usage is TRBJ2-7; TRBD1 matches 7 bases. The length of the CDR3 is 15 residues. J gave up 3 bases and V 0 bases, and 5 bases lay outside the gene matches. CDR1 and CDR2 (germline): MNHEY, SVGAGI. CDR3 in DNA: TGTGCCAGCAGTTACTCCGCCGGGACAGTCTACGAGCAGTACTTC. It encodes CASSYSAGTVYEQYF.

This clonotype was detected ten times or more. The CDR3 sequence is CASSLQGGNSYNEQFF. The CDR3 coding sequence is TGTGCCAGCAGCTTACAAGGGGGCAACTCCTACAATGAGCAGTTCTTC. The rearrangement uses TRBV7-2 and TRBJ2-1, with 7 bases that match TRBD1. The germline CDR1 and CDR2 sequences are SGHTA and FQGNSA. The CDR3 totals 16 residues. The J segment lost 0 bases and the V segment lost 2 bases, leaving 4 bases of the junction unmatched.

This clonotype has just a few counts. The V and J genes are TRBV12-5 and TRBJ2-7; 14 bases are a match to TRBD2. CDR3 length: 16 amino acids. Trimming took 8 bases from V and 6 from J; bases not matched to a gene: 12. From germline, CDR1 is LGHNT and CDR2 FRNRAP. Here the CDR3 reads CASSRDGTSGSGEQYF. The CDR3 coding sequence is TGTGCTAGTTCCAGGGATGGGACTAGCGGGAGTGGCGAGCAGTACTTC.

The genes are TRBV29-1 and TRBJ1-2; the D is unclear. Germline V CDR1 and CDR2: SQVTM, ANQGSEA. Trimming left V 1 base short and J 11 bases short, with 14 bases between. The CDR3 is 12 amino acids. CDR3 protein: CSVEGPGVGYTF. DNA of the CDR3: TGCAGCGTTGAAGGCCCGGGTGTAGGGTACACCTTC.

The CDR3 spells CASSPRRVAGDTQYF. The CDR3 nucleotides are TGTGCCAGCAGCCCCCGAAGAGTAGCAGGAGATACGCAGTATTTT. V gene TRBV6-2 or TRBV6-3 combines with J gene TRBJ2-3; D unclear. Germline-derived CDR1 and CDR2 are MNHEY and SVGEGT. The CDR3 runs 15 residues. V gave up 6 bases and J gave up 5 bases, with 18 bases separating them.

The chain joins TRBV5-5 to TRBJ1-5; D is uncertain. In germline, CDR1 is SGHKS, CDR2 YYEKEE (reference sequence). The ends were cut back, 1 base at V and 4 bases at J, with 12 bases in the middle. The CDR3 totals 15 residues. CDR3 sequence (DNA): TGTGCCAGCAGCTTGAGCTTCGGAATTAATCAGCCCCAGCATTTT. The encoded protein is CASSLSFGINQPQHF.

V usage is TRBV28 and J usage is TRBJ1-2; 7 bases are shared with TRBD1. The trim removed 7 bases at V and 3 bases at J, leaving 2 bases unmatched. In germline, CDR1 is MDHEN, CDR2 SYDVKM. This CDR3 region has 12 residues. CDR3 loop: CASTDRDYGYTF. In DNA form, the CDR3 reads TGTGCCAGCACCGACAGGGACTATGGCTACACCTTC.

This chain joins TRBV12-3 or TRBV12-4 and TRBJ2-1; D not certain. This CDR3 has 12 residues. V was cut by 5 bases and J by 10 bases, with 12 bases left in between. The CDR3 nucleotides are TGTGCCAGCAGTCCGTCTTCTCCGGAGCAGTTCTTC. Its translation: CASSPSSPEQFF.

This clonotype was picked up a small number of times. The chain links TRBV5-1 to TRBJ1-1; a possible D gene is TRBD1 (6 bases). CDR1 is SGHRS and CDR2 is YFSETQ in the germline V gene. The CDR3 is 15 residues long. Trimming left V 4 bases short and J 1 base short, with 14 bases between. The CDR3 DNA follows: TGCGCCAGCAGCGGCGGGGGCCTATCGAACACTGAAGCTTTCTTT. As protein: CASSGGGLSNTEAFF.